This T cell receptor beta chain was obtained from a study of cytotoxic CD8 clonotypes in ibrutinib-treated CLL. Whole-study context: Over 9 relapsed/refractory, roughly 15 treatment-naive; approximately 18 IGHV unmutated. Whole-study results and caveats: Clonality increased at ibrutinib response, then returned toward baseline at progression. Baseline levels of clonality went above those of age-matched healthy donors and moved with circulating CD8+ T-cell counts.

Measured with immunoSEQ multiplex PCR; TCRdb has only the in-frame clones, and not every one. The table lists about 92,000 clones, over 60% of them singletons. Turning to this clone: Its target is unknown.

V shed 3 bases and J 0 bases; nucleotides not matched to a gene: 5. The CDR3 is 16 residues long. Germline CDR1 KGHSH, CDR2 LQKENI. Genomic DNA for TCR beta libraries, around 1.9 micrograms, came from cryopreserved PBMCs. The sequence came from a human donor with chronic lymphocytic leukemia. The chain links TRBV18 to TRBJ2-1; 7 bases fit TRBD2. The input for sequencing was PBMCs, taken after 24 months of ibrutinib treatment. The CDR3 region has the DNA TGTGCCAGCTCACCTAGCGGGCGGAGCTCCTACAATGAGCAGTTCTTC. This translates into CASSPSGRSSYNEQFF.